The clone carrying this TCR beta chain has a handful of counts. These data come from a study of blood T cell repertoires in COVID-19. Study at large: Acute and convalescent COVID-19 specimens originated in the United States, Italy and Spain.

Sequencing was performed with immunoSEQ multiplex PCR; in TCRdb, only in-frame clones are kept and a portion is missing. Of roughly 250,000 clones listed, approximately 86% are singletons. The germline V gene has CDR1 DFQATT and CDR2 SNEGSKA (reference sequence). The CDR3 has 11 residues. The V end was cut by 5 bases, the J end by 7 bases, with 11 bases between. The sequence was obtained from a man between 40 and 49 years old who had recovered from COVID-19. The source material was peripheral blood. The V call is TRBV20-1, the J call TRBJ1-1; D is ambiguous. CDR3 sequence: CSAPATVEAFF. CDR3 nucleotides: TGCAGTGCTCCTGCCACAGTTGAAGCTTTCTTT.